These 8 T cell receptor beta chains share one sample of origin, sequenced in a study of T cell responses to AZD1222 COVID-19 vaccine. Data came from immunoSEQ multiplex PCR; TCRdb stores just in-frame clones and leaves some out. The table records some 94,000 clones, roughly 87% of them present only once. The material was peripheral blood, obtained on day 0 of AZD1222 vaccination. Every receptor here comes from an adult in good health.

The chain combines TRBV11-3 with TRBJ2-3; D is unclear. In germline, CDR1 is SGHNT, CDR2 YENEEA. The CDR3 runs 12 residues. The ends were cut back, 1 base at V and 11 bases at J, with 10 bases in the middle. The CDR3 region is CASSLGAALQYF. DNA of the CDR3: TGTGCCAGCAGCTTAGGAGCTGCGTTGCAGTATTTT.

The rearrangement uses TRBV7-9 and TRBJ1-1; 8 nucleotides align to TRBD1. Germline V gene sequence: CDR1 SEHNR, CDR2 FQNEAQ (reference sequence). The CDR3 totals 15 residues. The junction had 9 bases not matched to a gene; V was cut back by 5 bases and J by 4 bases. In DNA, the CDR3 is TGTGCCAGCAGCCAGAGTCAAACAGGGGGCACTGAAGCTTTCTTT. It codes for CASSQSQTGGTEAFF.

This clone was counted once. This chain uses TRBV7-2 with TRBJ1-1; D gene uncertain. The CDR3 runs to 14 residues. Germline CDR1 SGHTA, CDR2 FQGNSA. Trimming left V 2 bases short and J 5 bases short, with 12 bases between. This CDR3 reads CASSLRGRWTEAFF. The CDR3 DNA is TGTGCCAGCAGCTTAAGAGGGCGCTGGACTGAAGCTTTCTTT.

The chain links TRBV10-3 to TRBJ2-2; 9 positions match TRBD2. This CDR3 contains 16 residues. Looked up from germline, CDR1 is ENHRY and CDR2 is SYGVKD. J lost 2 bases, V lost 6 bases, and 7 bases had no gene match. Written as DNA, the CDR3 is TGTGCCATCAGACTATTAGCGGGAGCTAACACCGGGGAGCTGTTTTTT. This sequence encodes CAIRLLAGANTGELFF.

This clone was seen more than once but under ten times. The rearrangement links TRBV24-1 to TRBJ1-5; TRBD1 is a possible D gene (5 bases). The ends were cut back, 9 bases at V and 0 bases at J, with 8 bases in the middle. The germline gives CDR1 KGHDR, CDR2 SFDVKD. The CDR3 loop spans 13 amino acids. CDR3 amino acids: CATGTDSNQPQHF. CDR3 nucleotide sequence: TGTGCCACCGGGACGGATAGCAATCAGCCCCAGCATTTT.

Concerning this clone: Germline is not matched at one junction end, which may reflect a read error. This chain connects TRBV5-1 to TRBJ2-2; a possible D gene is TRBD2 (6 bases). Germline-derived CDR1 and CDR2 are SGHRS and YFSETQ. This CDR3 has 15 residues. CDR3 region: CASSLDGRGTGELFF. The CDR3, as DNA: TGTGCCAGCAGCTTAGACGGGAGAGGCACCGGGGAGCTGTTTTTT.

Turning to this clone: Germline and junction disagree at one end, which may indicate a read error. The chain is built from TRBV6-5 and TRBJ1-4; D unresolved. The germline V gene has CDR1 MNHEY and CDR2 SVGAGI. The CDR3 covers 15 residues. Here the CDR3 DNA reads TGTGCCGGCAGTTACTTCACGGCAACTAATGAAAAACTGTTTTTT. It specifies CAGSYFTATNEKLFF.

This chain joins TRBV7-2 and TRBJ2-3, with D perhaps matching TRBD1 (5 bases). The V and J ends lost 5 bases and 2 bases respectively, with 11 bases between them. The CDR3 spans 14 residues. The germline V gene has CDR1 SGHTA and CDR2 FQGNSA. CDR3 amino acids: CASSPPGHTDTQYF. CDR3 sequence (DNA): TGTGCCAGCAGCCCTCCCGGACACACAGATACGCAGTATTTT.